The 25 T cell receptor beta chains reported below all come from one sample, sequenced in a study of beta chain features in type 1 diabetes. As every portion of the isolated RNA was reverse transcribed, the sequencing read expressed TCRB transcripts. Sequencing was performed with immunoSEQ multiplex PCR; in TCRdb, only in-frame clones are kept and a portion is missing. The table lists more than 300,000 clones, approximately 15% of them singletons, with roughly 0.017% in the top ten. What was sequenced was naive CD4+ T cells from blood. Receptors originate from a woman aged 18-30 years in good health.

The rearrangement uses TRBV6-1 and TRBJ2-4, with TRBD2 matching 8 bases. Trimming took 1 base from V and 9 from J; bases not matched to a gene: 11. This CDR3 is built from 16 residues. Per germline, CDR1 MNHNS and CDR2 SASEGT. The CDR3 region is CASSEGSPAGVVIQYF. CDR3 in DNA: TGTGCCAGCAGTGAAGGGTCCCCAGCGGGAGTTGTCATTCAGTACTTC.

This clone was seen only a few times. The CDR3 DNA is TGTGCCAGCTCACCCGGGACAGCCTCTGGGGCCAACGTCCTGACTTTC. Amino acids: CASSPGTASGANVLTF. The chain has TRBV18 and TRBJ2-6, with 7 bases lining up with TRBD1. Germline lookup yields CDR1 KGHSH and CDR2 LQKENI. The CDR3 spans 16 residues. Unmatched junction bases numbered 2, after V lost 3 bases and J lost 0 bases.

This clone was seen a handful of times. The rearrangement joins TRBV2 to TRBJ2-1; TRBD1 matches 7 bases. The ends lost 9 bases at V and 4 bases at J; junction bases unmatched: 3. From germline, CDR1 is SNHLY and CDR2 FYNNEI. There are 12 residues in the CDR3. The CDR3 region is CARGTVYNEQFF. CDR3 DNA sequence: TGTGCCAGGGGGACAGTATACAATGAGCAGTTCTTC.

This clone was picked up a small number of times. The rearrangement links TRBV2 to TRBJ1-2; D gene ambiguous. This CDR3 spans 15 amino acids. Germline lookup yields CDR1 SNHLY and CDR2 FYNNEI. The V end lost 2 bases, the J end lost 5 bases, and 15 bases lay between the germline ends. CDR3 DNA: TGTGCCAGCAGTGAACTTCAGACCCCAGGTTATGGCTACACCTTC. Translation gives CASSELQTPGYGYTF. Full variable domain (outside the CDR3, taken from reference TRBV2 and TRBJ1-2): EPEVTQTPSHQVTQMGQEVILRCVPISNHLYFYWYRQILGQKVEFLVSFYNNEISEKSEIFDDQFSVERPDGSNFTLKIRSTKLEDSAMYFCASSELQTPGYGYTFGSGTRLTVV.

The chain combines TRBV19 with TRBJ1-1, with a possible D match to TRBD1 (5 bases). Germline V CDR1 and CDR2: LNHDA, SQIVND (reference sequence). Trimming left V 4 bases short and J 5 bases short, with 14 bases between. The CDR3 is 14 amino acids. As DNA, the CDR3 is TGTGCCAGTAGTAGTAGGGGCGTACCAACTGAAGCTTTCTTT. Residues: CASSSRGVPTEAFF.

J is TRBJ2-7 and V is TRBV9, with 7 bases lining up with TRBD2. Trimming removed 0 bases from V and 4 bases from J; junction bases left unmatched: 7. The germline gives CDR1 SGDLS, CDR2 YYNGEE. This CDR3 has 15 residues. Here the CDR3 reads CASSVDGGGPYEQYF. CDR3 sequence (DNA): TGTGCCAGCAGCGTAGATGGGGGAGGGCCGTACGAGCAGTACTTC.

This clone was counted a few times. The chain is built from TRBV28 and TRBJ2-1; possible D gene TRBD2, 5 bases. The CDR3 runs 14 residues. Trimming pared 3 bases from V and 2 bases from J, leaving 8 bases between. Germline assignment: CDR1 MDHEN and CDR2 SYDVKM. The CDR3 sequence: CASSFGEPYNEQFF. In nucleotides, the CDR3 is TGTGCCAGCAGTTTCGGGGAGCCCTACAATGAGCAGTTCTTC.

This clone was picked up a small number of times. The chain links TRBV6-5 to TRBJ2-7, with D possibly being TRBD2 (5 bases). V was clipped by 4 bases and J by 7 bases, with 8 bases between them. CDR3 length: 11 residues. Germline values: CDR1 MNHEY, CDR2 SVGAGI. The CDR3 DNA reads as TGTGCCAGCAGTTCGCGGGTGGAGCAGTACTTC. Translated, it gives CASSSRVEQYF.

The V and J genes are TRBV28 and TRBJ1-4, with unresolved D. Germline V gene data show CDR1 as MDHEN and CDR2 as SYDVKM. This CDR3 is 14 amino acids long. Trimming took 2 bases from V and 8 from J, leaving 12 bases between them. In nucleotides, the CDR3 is TGTGCCAGCAGTTTAGGGCAGGAACCCGAAAAACTGTTTTTT. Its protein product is CASSLGQEPEKLFF. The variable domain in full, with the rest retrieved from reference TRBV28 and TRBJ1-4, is DVKVTQSSRYLVKRTGEKVFLECVQDMDHENMFWYRQDPGLGLRLIYFSYDVKMKEKGDIPEGYSVSREKKERFSLILESASTNQTSMYLCASSLGQEPEKLFFGSGTQLSVL.

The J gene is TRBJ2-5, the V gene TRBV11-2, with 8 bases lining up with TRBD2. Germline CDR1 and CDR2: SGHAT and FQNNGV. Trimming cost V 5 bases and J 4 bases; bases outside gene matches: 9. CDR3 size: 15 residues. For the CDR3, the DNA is TGTGCCAGCAGCCTTAGCGGGATTGTTGGAGAGACCCAGTACTTC. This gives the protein CASSLSGIVGETQYF.

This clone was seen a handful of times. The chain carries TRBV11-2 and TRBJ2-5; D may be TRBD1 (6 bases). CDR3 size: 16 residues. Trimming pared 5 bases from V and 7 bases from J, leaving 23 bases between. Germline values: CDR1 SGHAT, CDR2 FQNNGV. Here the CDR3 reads CASSPITGYYGGTQYF. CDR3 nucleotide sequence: TGTGCCAGCAGCCCTATCACAGGGTATTACGGAGGGACCCAGTACTTC. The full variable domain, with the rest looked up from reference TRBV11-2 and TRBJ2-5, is EAGVAQSPRYKIIEKRQSVAFWCNPISGHATLYWYQQILGQGPKLLIQFQNNGVVDDSQLPKDRFSAERLKGVDSTLKIQPAKLEDSAVYLCASSPITGYYGGTQYFGPGTRLLVL.

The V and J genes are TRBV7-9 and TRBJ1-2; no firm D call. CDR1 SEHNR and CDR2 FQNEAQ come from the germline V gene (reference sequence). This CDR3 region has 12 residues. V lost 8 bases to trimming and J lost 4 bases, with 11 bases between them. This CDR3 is CASGYAGYGYTF. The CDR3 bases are TGTGCCAGCGGTTACGCGGGCTATGGCTACACCTTC. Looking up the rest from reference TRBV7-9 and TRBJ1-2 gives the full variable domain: DTGVSQNPRHKITKRGQNVTFRCDPISEHNRLYWYRQTLGQGPEFLTYFQNEAQLEKSRLLSDRFSAERPKGSFSTLEIQRTEQGDSAMYLCASGYAGYGYTFGSGTRLTVV.

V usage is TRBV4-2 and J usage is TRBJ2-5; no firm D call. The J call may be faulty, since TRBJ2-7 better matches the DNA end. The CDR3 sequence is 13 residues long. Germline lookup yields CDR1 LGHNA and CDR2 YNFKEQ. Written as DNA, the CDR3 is TGTGCCAGCAGCCAGATAAGCTCCTACGAGCAGTACTTC. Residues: CASSQISSYEQYF.

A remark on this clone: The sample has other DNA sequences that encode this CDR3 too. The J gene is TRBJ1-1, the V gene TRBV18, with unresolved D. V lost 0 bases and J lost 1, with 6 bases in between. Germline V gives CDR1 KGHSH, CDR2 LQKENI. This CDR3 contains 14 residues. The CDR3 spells CASSPPSGNTEAFF. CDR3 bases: TGTGCCAGCTCACCACCGTCGGGGAACACTGAAGCTTTCTTT.

CDR3 in amino acids: CASSDGLAGVVDEQFF. CDR3 DNA: TGTGCCAGCAGTGACGGACTAGCGGGAGTAGTGGATGAGCAGTTCTTC. The chain combines TRBV2 with TRBJ2-1, with 13 bases lining up with TRBD2. The CDR3 contains 16 residues. With 3 bases clipped from V and 8 bases from J, the junction kept 7 bases outside the gene matches. Germline V gene sequence: CDR1 SNHLY, CDR2 FYNNEI. Based on the CDR3 plus reference TRBV2 and TRBJ2-1, the full variable domain is EPEVTQTPSHQVTQMGQEVILRCVPISNHLYFYWYRQILGQKVEFLVSFYNNEISEKSEIFDDQFSVERPDGSNFTLKIRSTKLEDSAMYFCASSDGLAGVVDEQFFGPGTRLTVL.

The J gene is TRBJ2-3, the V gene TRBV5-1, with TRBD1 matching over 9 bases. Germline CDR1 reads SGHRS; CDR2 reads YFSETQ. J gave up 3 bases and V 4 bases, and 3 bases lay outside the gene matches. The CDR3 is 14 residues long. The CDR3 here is CASSRTGATDTQYF. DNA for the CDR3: TGCGCCAGCAGCAGGACAGGGGCAACAGATACGCAGTATTTT.

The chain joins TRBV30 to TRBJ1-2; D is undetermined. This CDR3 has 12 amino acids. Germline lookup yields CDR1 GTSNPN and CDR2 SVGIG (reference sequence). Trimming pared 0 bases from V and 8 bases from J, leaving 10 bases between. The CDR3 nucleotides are TGTGCCTGGAGTGTATTGATGAGAGGCTACACCTTC. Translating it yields CAWSVLMRGYTF.

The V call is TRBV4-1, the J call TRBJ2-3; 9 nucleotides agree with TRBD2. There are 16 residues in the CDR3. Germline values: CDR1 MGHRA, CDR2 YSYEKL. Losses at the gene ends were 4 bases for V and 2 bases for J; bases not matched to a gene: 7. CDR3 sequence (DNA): TGCGCCAGCAGCCGAATGACTAGCGGTAACACAGATACGCAGTATTTT. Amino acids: CASSRMTSGNTDTQYF.

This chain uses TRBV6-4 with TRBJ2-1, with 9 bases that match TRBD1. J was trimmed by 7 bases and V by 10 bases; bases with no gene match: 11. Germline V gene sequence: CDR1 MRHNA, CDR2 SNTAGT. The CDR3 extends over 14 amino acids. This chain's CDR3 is CATSRGTGMNEQFF. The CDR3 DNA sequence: TGTGCCACCTCCCGAGGGACAGGGATGAATGAGCAGTTCTTC.

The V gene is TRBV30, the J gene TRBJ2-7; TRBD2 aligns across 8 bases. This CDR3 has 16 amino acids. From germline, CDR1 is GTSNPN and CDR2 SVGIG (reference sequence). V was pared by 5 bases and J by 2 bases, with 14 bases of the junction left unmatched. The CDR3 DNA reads TGTGCCTGGTTCTCCGGGACTAGATCCCGACCCTACGAGCAGTACTTC. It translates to CAWFSGTRSRPYEQYF.

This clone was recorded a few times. This CDR3 reads CASRDPAGRYGYTF. CDR3 sequence (DNA): TGTGCCAGCAGAGATCCCGCGGGGCGCTATGGCTACACCTTC. The V and J genes are TRBV6-6 and TRBJ1-2; weak D call: TRBD1 (5 bases). V was clipped by 6 bases and J by 4 bases, with 15 bases between them. CDR3 length: 14 residues. Germline-derived CDR1 and CDR2 are MNHNY and SVGAGI (reference sequence).

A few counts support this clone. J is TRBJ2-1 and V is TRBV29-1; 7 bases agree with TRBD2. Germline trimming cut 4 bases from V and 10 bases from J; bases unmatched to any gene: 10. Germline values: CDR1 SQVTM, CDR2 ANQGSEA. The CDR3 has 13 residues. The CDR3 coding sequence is TGCAGCGTTGTGAGGCTAGCGGCCAAGGAGCAGTTCTTC. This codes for CSVVRLAAKEQFF.

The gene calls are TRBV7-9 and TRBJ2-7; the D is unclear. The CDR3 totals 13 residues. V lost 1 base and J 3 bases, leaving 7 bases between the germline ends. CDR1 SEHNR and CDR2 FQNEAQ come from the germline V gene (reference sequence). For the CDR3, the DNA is TGTGCCAGCAGCTTAGGCTACCTCTACGAGCAGTACTTC. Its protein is CASSLGYLYEQYF.

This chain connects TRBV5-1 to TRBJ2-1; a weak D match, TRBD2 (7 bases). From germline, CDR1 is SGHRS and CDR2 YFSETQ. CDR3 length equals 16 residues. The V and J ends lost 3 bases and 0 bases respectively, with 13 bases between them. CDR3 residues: CASSSGGGSSYNEQFF. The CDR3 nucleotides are TGCGCCAGCAGCTCTGGGGGCGGGAGCTCCTACAATGAGCAGTTCTTC.

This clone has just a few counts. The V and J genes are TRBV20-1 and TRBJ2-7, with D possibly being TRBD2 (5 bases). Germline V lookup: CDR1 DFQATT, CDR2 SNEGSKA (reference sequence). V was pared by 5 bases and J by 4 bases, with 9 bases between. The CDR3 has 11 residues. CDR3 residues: CSAASGYEQYF. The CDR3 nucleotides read TGCAGTGCTGCCTCGGGGTACGAGCAGTACTTC.